Listed here are 23 T cell receptor beta chains from one sample, sequenced in a study of shared clonotypes between healthy human individuals. Only CD45RO-negative cells positively selected for CCR7 counted as naive CD8 cells, so terminally differentiated effector memory CD45RA+ cells were excluded. Only in-frame clones appear in the TCRdb table, and some are missing; sequencing was by immunoSEQ multiplex PCR. Among about 590,000 clones listed, roughly 96% were seen once. Sequenced material: naive CD8+ T cells sorted from blood. The receptors shown here come from a woman aged 25-40 years in good health.

The V and J genes are TRBV7-2 and TRBJ2-1, with 10 bases matching TRBD2. CDR1 is SGHTA and CDR2 is FQGNSA in the germline V gene. V trimming: 5 bases; J trimming: 9 bases; junction bases outside the gene matches: 19. This CDR3 has 18 residues. The CDR3 DNA follows: TGTGCCAGCAGCCCAAATCCCCGGACTAGCGGACCCAGGGGTGAGCAGTTCTTC. Its translation: CASSPNPRTSGPRGEQFF.

The chain links TRBV11-3 to TRBJ2-2; D may be TRBD1 or TRBD2 (5 bases each). Germline lookup yields CDR1 SGHNT and CDR2 YENEEA. V lost 5 bases and J lost 6, with 19 bases in between. The CDR3 is 16 amino acids. The CDR3 bases are TGTGCCAGCAGCGCAGAATATCAGGGACGGGCCGGGGAGCTGTTTTTT. As protein: CASSAEYQGRAGELFF.

Of note for this clone: This sample also contains other DNA sequences that code for the same CDR3. J is TRBJ2-3 and V is TRBV6-5; D is perhaps TRBD2 (6 bases). Germline CDR1 reads MNHEY; CDR2 reads SVGAGI. V was clipped by 3 bases and J by 1 base, with 8 bases between them. The CDR3 contains 14 residues. CDR3 amino acids: CASSYSSGTDTQYF. For the CDR3, the DNA is TGTGCCAGCAGTTATTCTAGCGGCACAGATACGCAGTATTTT.

This chain joins TRBV7-9 and TRBJ2-1, with D perhaps TRBD2 (5 bases). The CDR3 is 14 residues long. Trimming pared 1 base from V and 5 bases from J, leaving 9 bases between. Per the germline V gene, CDR1 is SEHNR and CDR2 is FQNEAQ (reference sequence). The CDR3 DNA reads as TGTGCCAGCAGCTTAGATGGACTGAACAATGAGCAGTTCTTC. Translating it yields CASSLDGLNNEQFF.

This clone has just one count. The chain has TRBV29-1 and TRBJ2-1; D gene uncertain. Germline V CDR1 and CDR2: SQVTM, ANQGSEA. This CDR3 is built from 14 residues. V was trimmed by 3 bases and J by 5 bases, leaving 14 bases between them. CDR3 residues: CSVDSNEINNEQFF. CDR3 coding DNA: TGCAGCGTTGACAGCAATGAGATCAACAATGAGCAGTTCTTC.

The chain couples TRBV28 to TRBJ2-2, with TRBD1 matching over 7 bases. This CDR3 has 17 residues. Germline CDR1 reads MDHEN; CDR2 reads SYDVKM. V lost 3 bases, J lost 6 bases, and 13 bases stayed unmatched. CDR3 amino acids: CASSFPETTGVAGELFF. The CDR3 coding sequence is TGTGCCAGCAGTTTCCCGGAAACAACAGGGGTGGCCGGGGAGCTGTTTTTT.

The V call is TRBV11-2, the J call TRBJ2-7; 9 bases are shared with TRBD1. Per the germline V gene, CDR1 is SGHAT and CDR2 is FQNNGV. Germline trimming cut 4 bases from V and 2 bases from J; bases unmatched to any gene: 6. This CDR3 region has 15 residues. The CDR3 sequence is CASSSPGTGTYEQYF. CDR3 DNA sequence: TGTGCCAGCAGCTCACCCGGGACAGGGACCTACGAGCAGTACTTC.

The chain joins TRBV29-1 to TRBJ2-2, with a tentative D call TRBD2 (5 bases). V gave up 2 bases and J gave up 3 bases, with 10 bases separating them. The CDR3 contains 14 residues. The V gene's germline CDR1 is SQVTM and CDR2 ANQGSEA. Written as DNA, the CDR3 is TGCAGCGTTGAAACCGGACTGGACACCGGGGAGCTGTTTTTT. Amino acids: CSVETGLDTGELFF.

The chain is built from TRBV2 and TRBJ1-4, with D possibly matching TRBD1 (5 bases). The CDR3 runs 15 residues. The V end was cut by 5 bases, the J end by 5 bases, with 15 bases between. The germline CDR1 and CDR2 sequences are SNHLY and FYNNEI. CDR3 in DNA: TGTGCCAGCAGTTCCCGCCGGGACCCGAATGAAAAACTGTTTTTT. It yields the protein CASSSRRDPNEKLFF.

The chain joins TRBV27 to TRBJ2-3; 9 bases fit TRBD2. The CDR3 has 15 amino acids. Germline loops: CDR1 MNHEY, CDR2 SMNVEV (reference sequence). V gave up 4 bases and J gave up 6 bases; unmatched junction bases: 8. CDR3 in DNA: TGTGCCAGCAGTTGGGCTAGCGGGACCGGGGATACGCAGTATTTT. Protein product: CASSWASGTGDTQYF.

CDR3 in amino acids: CSVELGSEETQYF. The DNA of the CDR3 is TGCAGCGTCGAACTCGGGTCGGAGGAGACCCAGTACTTC. V gene TRBV29-1 combines with J gene TRBJ2-5, with D unclear. This CDR3 has 13 residues. The V and J ends lost 6 bases and 5 bases respectively, with 16 bases between them. CDR1 and CDR2 from the germline V gene are SQVTM and ANQGSEA.

The V gene is TRBV9, the J gene TRBJ2-7; 9 bases are shared with TRBD2. Losses at the gene ends were 0 bases for V and 5 bases for J; bases not matched to a gene: 6. CDR3 length: 15 residues. CDR1 is SGDLS and CDR2 is YYNGEE in the germline V gene. CDR3 residues: CASSVGGGRANEQYF. In DNA, the CDR3 is TGTGCCAGCAGCGTAGGTGGCGGGAGGGCCAACGAGCAGTACTTC.

This chain connects TRBV28 to TRBJ2-1, with D maybe TRBD1 (6 bases). This CDR3 has 16 residues. V lost 6 bases and J 3 bases, leaving 18 bases between the germline ends. CDR1 is MDHEN and CDR2 is SYDVKM in the germline V gene. The CDR3 region is CASSGTSGTYYNEQFF. The CDR3 coding sequence is TGTGCCAGCAGCGGAACGTCCGGGACATACTACAATGAGCAGTTCTTC.

The gene calls are TRBV29-1 and TRBJ2-2; D call uncertain. Per germline, CDR1 SQVTM and CDR2 ANQGSEA. The V end lost 8 bases, the J end lost 2 bases, and 9 bases lay between the germline ends. The CDR3 totals 12 residues. As DNA, the CDR3 is TGCAGCTTCCAGCCCAACACCGGGGAGCTGTTTTTT. As protein: CSFQPNTGELFF.

This chain uses TRBV5-4 with TRBJ2-3; no reliable D call. This CDR3 is 14 amino acids long. Between the trimmed V and J ends, which lost 3 bases and 0 bases, there was a span of 8 bases. Germline assignment: CDR1 SGHNT and CDR2 YYREEE (reference sequence). The CDR3 DNA reads as TGTGCCAGCAGCTATGCGGCGAGCACAGATACGCAGTATTTT. This sequence encodes CASSYAASTDTQYF.

The V gene is TRBV5-1, the J gene TRBJ2-7, with TRBD2 matching over 11 bases. Germline trimming cut 4 bases from V and 3 bases from J; bases unmatched to any gene: 15. The CDR3 has 18 residues. Germline V lookup: CDR1 SGHRS, CDR2 YFSETQ. The CDR3 loop is CASSPNAPTSGRDYEQYF. The CDR3 DNA reads as TGCGCCAGCAGCCCCAACGCCCCTACTAGCGGGAGAGACTACGAGCAGTACTTC.

This chain joins TRBV5-4 and TRBJ1-2, with a possible D match to TRBD1 (6 bases). This CDR3 contains 15 residues. Looked up from germline, CDR1 is SGHNT and CDR2 is YYREEE (reference sequence). V dropped 4 bases and J dropped 2 bases, with 15 bases sitting between them. CDR3 protein: CASSPVTGVNYGYTF. Written as DNA, the CDR3 is TGTGCCAGCAGCCCTGTGACAGGAGTAAACTATGGCTACACCTTC.

The J gene is TRBJ1-2, the V gene TRBV5-6; maybe TRBD1 (5 bases). The CDR3 loop spans 12 amino acids. The germline gives CDR1 SGHDT, CDR2 YYEEEE. The V end was cut by 5 bases, the J end by 5 bases, with 10 bases between. The CDR3, as DNA: TGTGCCAGCAGATCTGAGGGGTATGGCTACACCTTC. It translates to CASRSEGYGYTF.

The rearrangement links TRBV28 to TRBJ2-7; D gene ambiguous. The germline V gene has CDR1 MDHEN and CDR2 SYDVKM. With 2 bases removed from V and 4 bases from J, the gap between germline ends came to 9 bases. The CDR3 is made up of 13 amino acids. This CDR3 is CASSLTPRYEQYF. CDR3 nucleotide sequence: TGTGCCAGCAGTTTAACACCGAGATACGAGCAGTACTTC.

The rearrangement joins TRBV28 to TRBJ2-7; possibly TRBD1 or TRBD2 for D (6 bases each). Germline CDR1 reads MDHEN; CDR2 reads SYDVKM. Deletions cut 4 bases from V and 7 bases from J, with 14 bases between. The CDR3 extends over 13 amino acids. CDR3 sequence (DNA): TGTGCCAGCAGTTATGGAGGGGGAGGTGAGCAGTACTTC. It translates to CASSYGGGGEQYF.

V and J are TRBV27 and TRBJ1-5; TRBD1 matches at 7 bases. The CDR3 length is 14 residues. Losses at the gene ends were 6 bases for V and 9 bases for J; bases not matched to a gene: 11. Germline CDR1 is MNHEY and CDR2 is SMNVEV (reference sequence). The CDR3: CASSDDRAGRPQHF. The DNA of the CDR3 is TGTGCCAGCAGCGACGACAGGGCGGGGAGGCCCCAGCATTTT.

The chain has TRBV27 and TRBJ2-1; 8 nucleotides line up with TRBD2. Losses at the gene ends were 9 bases for V and 7 bases for J; bases not matched to a gene: 5. The CDR3 extends over 12 amino acids. Germline assignment: CDR1 MNHEY and CDR2 SMNVEV (reference sequence). This chain's CDR3 is CASSERGNEQFF. The CDR3 region has the DNA TGTGCCAGTTCGGAGCGGGGGAATGAGCAGTTCTTC.

The rearrangement joins TRBV29-1 to TRBJ2-1, with 8 bases aligning to TRBD1. V was pared by 7 bases and J by 3 bases, with 14 bases of the junction left unmatched. Germline loops: CDR1 SQVTM, CDR2 ANQGSEA. CDR3 length: 16 amino acids. The CDR3 region is CSAMGDRDRNYNEQFF. In nucleotides, the CDR3 is TGCAGCGCTATGGGTGACCGGGACAGGAACTACAATGAGCAGTTCTTC.